This TCR beta chain was captured in a study of graft-versus-host responses after intestinal transplantation. On the study more broadly: Following induction with anti-thymocyte globulin, all recipients were given tacrolimus and steroids for two to three years.

Method: immunoSEQ multiplex PCR; TCRdb's copy keeps in-frame clones and lacks some. Here the sample spans about 120,000 clones, less than 95% being singletons. Germline V gives CDR1 LNHDA, CDR2 SQIVND (reference sequence). V was pared by 3 bases and J by 1 base, with 4 bases of the junction left unmatched. The CDR3 is 15 residues long. Regarding this clone: What it binds is unknown.

Study conclusions and caveats: Some patients had graft-donor T cell macrochimerism, and their allografts showed high graft-versus-host to host-versus-graft clonal ratios. Some GvH clones were seen earlier in gut or blood, suggesting intestinal origin. Circulating GvH clone levels at their peak were associated with HvG declines (early post-transplant).

J is TRBJ2-5 and V is TRBV19, with TRBD2 matching over 8 bases. The sequence derives from a human donor who received an intestinal transplant. The specimen was unstimulated CD4+ T cells sorted from spleen or lymph node cells, collected before intestinal transplant. In DNA form, the CDR3 reads TGTGCCAGTAGTATTACCGGGACTAGCCAAGAGACCCAGTACTTC. Its translation is CASSITGTSQETQYF.